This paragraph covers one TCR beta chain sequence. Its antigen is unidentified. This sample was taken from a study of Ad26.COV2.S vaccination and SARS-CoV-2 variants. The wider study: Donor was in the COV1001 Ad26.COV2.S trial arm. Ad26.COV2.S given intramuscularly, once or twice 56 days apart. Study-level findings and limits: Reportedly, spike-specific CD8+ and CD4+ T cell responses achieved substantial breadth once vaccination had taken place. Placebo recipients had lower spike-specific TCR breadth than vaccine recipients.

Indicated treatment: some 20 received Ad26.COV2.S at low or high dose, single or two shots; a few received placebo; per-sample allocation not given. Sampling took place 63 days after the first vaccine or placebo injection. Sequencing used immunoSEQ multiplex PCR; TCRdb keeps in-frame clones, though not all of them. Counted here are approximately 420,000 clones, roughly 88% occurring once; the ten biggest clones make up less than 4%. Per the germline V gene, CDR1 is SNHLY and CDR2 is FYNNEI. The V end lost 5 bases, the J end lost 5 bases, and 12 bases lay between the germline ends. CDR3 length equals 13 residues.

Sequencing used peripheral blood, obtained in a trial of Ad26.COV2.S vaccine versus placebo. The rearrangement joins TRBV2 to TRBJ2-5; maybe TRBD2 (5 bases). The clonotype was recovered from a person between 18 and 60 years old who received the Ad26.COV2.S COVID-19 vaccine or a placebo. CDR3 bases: TGTGCCAGCAGTTTCGGGGTCGGCGAGACCCAGTACTTC. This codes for CASSFGVGETQYF.